This entry features one T cell receptor beta chain sequence. The count of this clone is one. Its antigen is currently not known. It has no much larger one-base neighbor in the sample; base qualities were not kept. This specimen comes from a study of blood T cell repertoires in COVID-19 (TCRdb year 2020). Study-level background: The collaborator samples originated in the United States, Italy and Spain and spanned the acute and convalescent phases of COVID-19. The material from the prospective study consisted of cDNA or gDNA derived from T cells, B-cell-depleted T cells, or PBMCs. Deeply sampled blood TCRbeta repertoires from subjects exposed to, actively infected with, or recovered from COVID-19 were included in the dataset. The repertoires were released in a freely available public database meant as a resource for research on the immune response to SARS-CoV-2. The samples were drawn from two sources: the first 160 participants of the ongoing ImmuneRACE study, and over 950 subjects contributed by 6 global collaborators. Nearly every sample came with metadata listing a de-identified subject ID, COVID-19 status, age in years and sex. Where available, HLA class I and class II types were taken from metadata supplied by the sample provider and were not determined by assay-based typing.

TCRbeta CDR3 regions were amplified from genomic DNA using the immunoSEQ Assay, a bias-controlled multiplex PCR. Per the authors' processing: The number of nucleated cells in each sample was estimated by amplification of reference gene primers within the assay. Sequence reads were collapsed and filtered to measure the absolute abundance of every unique TCRbeta CDR3 rearrangement. For each sample, productive Simpson clonality was calculated as the square root of Simpson's diversity index across productive rearrangements. TCRdb took over this immuneACCESS table, retaining in-frame rearrangements with V and J assigned. Such tables are incomplete; in checked studies, under half of the missing clones stem from an unresolved V gene, and the remainder is unexplained. The V and J calls and clone size are taken from that table; D and trimming were inferred from the DNA. Across this sample there are roughly 40,000 clones, with roughly 93% seen only once. The top ten clones comprise approximately 9% of the sample.

Broad study findings and their caveats: How much clinical and demographic metadata was included differed by source and by participant, and the metadata was provided uncurated.

Clipping removes 6 bases from V and 5 bases from J, with 6 as the unmatched junction base count. As encoded in the germline V gene (reference sequence), CDR1 is LNHDA while CDR2 is SQIVND. The CDR3 numbers 14 residues from cysteine through phenylalanine. Only the CDR3 region is kept as DNA, spanning 42 bases read in frame from base 1. The collaborating institutions used their own protocols to collect whole blood in K2EDTA tubes. For TCRbeta analysis, collaborators shipped samples in one of three forms: frozen whole blood, isolated PBMCs, or DNA extracted from either of those sample types. The origin of this receptor is a man in his fifties or sixties with active COVID-19. The chain is made from TRBV19 and TRBJ1-4, and 7 bases in between align with TRBD1. Sequenced material: peripheral blood. The DNA sequence is TGTGCCAGTAGCCCGACAGGGAGCAATGAAAAACTGTTTTTT. Translated, this gives CASSPTGSNEKLFF.